Sequencing of this T cell receptor beta chain was carried out in a study of CD4 T cells in relation to SARS-CoV-2 and coronaviruses. About this clone: Antigen: not known.

Survey-level TCR-beta sequencing used DNA from CEF-cultured naive and memory CD4+ T cells. The assay was immunoSEQ multiplex PCR, and TCRdb's table has in-frame clones only and misses some. Of around 40,000 clones in the sample, over 70% are singletons; the top ten hold 1% to 1.5%. This CDR3 is built from 14 residues. The germline V and J ends were trimmed by 5 bases and 3 bases, with 13 bases remaining between them. Germline V gene lookup returns CDR1 MNHEY and CDR2 SVGAGI. Overall study results and limits: According to naive versus memory sequencing, detected responses are memory recall, not newly primed.

For roughly 11 days, 10^5 sorted CD4+ cells grew with T cell-depleted PBMCs and CEF. The sequence came from an adult with COVID-19. Source material: naive CD4+ T cells from PBMCs, cultured in vitro. Documented subset: naive CD4+ T cells isolated by negative enrichment. The chain has TRBV6-5 and TRBJ2-5, with TRBD1 as a possible D gene (6 bases). CDR3 region: CASSRPGVKETQYF. Here the CDR3 DNA reads TGTGCCAGCAGTCGGCCAGGGGTAAAAGAGACCCAGTACTTC.